The T cell receptor (beta chain) under discussion was sequenced for a study of cytomegalovirus exposure and HLA in healthy donors. PCR was performed using 60 Vbeta and 13 Jbeta primers. The protocol was immunoSEQ multiplex PCR, while the TCRdb copy is restricted to in-frame clones and leaves out a portion. The data contain about 200,000 clones, about three quarters of them seen just once; the ten biggest clones take up approximately 2%. Germline CDR1 is KGHSH and CDR2 is LQKENI. Germline trimming cut 2 bases from V and 0 bases from J; bases unmatched to any gene: 2. The CDR3 spans 16 residues. What was sequenced was PBMCs. This receptor was obtained from a woman aged 30 to 39 in good health and CMV-seropositive. The chain joins TRBV18 to TRBJ2-3; TRBD2 aligns across 10 bases. CDR3 bases: TGTGCCAGCTCACCAGGACTAGCGGTTAGCACAGATACGCAGTATTTT. It is translated as CASSPGLAVSTDTQYF.